The sequence of this TCR beta chain was determined in a study of T cell responses to AZD1222 COVID-19 vaccine. Study results and limitations: Among spike-specific TCRs, nearly half reportedly target unmutated variant regions.

Using immunoSEQ multiplex PCR, the repertoire was profiled, and TCRdb retains in-frame clones only, with some absent. The sample carries roughly 190,000 clones, around nine tenths recorded once. A word on this clone: Its antigen remains unidentified.

The V end was cut by 6 bases, the J end by 1 base, with 14 bases between. CDR1 SGHTA and CDR2 FQGTGA come from the germline V gene. The CDR3 runs to 15 residues. The sequencing here drew on peripheral blood, taken 28 days after the second dose of the MenACWY control vaccine. This clonotype was obtained from an adult who received the MenACWY meningococcal vaccine as a control. The chain joins TRBV7-3 to TRBJ2-3; possibly TRBD2 for D (5 bases). DNA of the CDR3: TGTGCCAGCAGTCTCCGGACTCCAGGCACAGATACGCAGTATTTT. This encodes CASSLRTPGTDTQYF. The full variable domain, in which reference TRBV7-3 and TRBJ2-3 provide the parts outside the CDR3, is GAGVSQTPSNKVTEKGKYVELRCDPISGHTALYWYRQSLGQGPEFLIYFQGTGAADDSGLPNDRFFAVRPEGSVSTLKIQRTERGDSAVYLCASSLRTPGTDTQYFGPGTRLTVL.